This T cell receptor beta chain was profiled in a study of CD8 T cells in ankylosing spondylitis. Regarding the study as a whole: Disease-associated clones were reportedly significantly overrepresented in matched ankylosing spondylitis synovial fluid.

Germline V gene lookup returns CDR1 LGHNA and CDR2 YSLEER. Trimming stripped 1 base from V and 0 bases from J, with 10 bases between. This CDR3 is 15 amino acids long. This clonotype has a count of ten or more. Its antigen is not identified. One entry per CDR3 protein, called by TCRdb with MiXCR from the 5' RACE reads. This repertoire shows 200,000 to 300,000 distinct CDR3 sequences, over 7% found once; its top ten account for about 5%. Specimen: blood, either unsorted or a sorted T cell fraction (not recorded which). The genes are TRBV4-3 and TRBJ2-7; a possible D gene is TRBD2 (5 bases). This clonotype originated in a female donor with ankylosing spondylitis or in good health (not recorded which). CDR3 residues: CASSQGLLGSYEQYF. The CDR3 DNA follows: TGCGCCAGCAGCCAAGGACTATTGGGCTCCTACGAGCAGTACTTC.